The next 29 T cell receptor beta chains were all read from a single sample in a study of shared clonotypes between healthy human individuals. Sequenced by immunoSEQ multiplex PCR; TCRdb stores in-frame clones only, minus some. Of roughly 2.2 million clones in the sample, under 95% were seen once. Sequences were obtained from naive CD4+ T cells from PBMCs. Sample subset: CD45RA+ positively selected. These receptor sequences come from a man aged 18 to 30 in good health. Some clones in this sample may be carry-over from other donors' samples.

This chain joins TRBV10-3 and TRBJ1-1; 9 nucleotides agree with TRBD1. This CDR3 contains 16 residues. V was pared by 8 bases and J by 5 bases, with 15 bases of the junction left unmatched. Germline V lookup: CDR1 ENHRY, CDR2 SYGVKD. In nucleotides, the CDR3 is TGTGCCATCGCAACCGGGACAGGGAGCGTAGGGACTGAAGCTTTCTTT. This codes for CAIATGTGSVGTEAFF.

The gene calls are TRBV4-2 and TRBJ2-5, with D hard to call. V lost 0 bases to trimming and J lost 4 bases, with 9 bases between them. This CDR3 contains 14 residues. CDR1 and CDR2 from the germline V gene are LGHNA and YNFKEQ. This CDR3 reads CASSQDDTTETQYF. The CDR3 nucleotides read TGTGCCAGCAGCCAAGATGATACTACAGAGACCCAGTACTTC.

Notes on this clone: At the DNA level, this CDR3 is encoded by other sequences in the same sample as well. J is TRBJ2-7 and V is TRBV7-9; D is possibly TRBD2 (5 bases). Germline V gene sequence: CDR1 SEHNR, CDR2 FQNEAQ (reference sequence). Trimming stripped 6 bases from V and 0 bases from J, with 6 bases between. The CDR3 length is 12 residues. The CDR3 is CASRRDSYEQYF. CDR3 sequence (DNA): TGTGCCAGCAGACGGGACTCCTACGAGCAGTACTTC.

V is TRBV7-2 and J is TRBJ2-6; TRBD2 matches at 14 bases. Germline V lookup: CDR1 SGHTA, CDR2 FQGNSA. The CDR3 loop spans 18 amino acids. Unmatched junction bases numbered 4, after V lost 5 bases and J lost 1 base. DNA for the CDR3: TGTGCCAGCAGCGCGGGACTAGCGGGAGCGTCTGGGGCCAACGTCCTGACTTTC. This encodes CASSAGLAGASGANVLTF.

The CDR3 loop is CASSLVGEKLFF. Written as DNA, the CDR3 is TGTGCCAGCAGCTTAGTTGGTGAAAAACTGTTTTTT. The chain combines TRBV7-3 with TRBJ1-4; D remains ambiguous. Germline V lookup: CDR1 SGHTA, CDR2 FQGTGA. The ends were cut back, 2 bases at V and 7 bases at J, with 5 bases in the middle. The CDR3 covers 12 residues. The whole variable domain, filled in from reference TRBV7-3 and TRBJ1-4, reads GAGVSQTPSNKVTEKGKYVELRCDPISGHTALYWYRQSLGQGPEFLIYFQGTGAADDSGLPNDRFFAVRPEGSVSTLKIQRTERGDSAVYLCASSLVGEKLFFGSGTQLSVL.

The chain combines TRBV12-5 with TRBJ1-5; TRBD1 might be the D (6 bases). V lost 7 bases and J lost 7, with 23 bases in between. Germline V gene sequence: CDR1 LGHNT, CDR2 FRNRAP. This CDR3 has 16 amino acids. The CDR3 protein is CASDSSLVQGEQPQHF. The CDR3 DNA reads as TGTGCTAGTGACTCTAGTCTCGTACAGGGCGAACAGCCCCAGCATTTT.

The CDR3 here is CASVGGDGGNREQYF. The DNA for the CDR3 is TGTGCCAGCGTCGGGGGGGATGGAGGGAATCGCGAGCAGTACTTC. The chain joins TRBV28 to TRBJ2-7; TRBD2 aligns across 8 bases. V trimming: 8 bases; J trimming: 6 bases; junction bases outside the gene matches: 15. Germline loops: CDR1 MDHEN, CDR2 SYDVKM. The CDR3 runs to 15 residues.

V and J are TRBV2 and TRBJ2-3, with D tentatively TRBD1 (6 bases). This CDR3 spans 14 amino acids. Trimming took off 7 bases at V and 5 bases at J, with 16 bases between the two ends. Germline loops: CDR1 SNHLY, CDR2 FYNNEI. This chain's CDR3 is CASILEQGKDTQYF. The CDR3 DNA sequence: TGTGCCAGCATTCTCGAGCAGGGGAAAGATACGCAGTATTTT.

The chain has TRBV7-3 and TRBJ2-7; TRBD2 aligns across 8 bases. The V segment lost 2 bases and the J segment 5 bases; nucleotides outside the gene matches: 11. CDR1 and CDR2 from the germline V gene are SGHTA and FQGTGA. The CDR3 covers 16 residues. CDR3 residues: CASSLSPTGLAHEQYF. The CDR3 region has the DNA TGTGCCAGCAGCTTATCCCCCACAGGACTAGCCCACGAGCAGTACTTC.

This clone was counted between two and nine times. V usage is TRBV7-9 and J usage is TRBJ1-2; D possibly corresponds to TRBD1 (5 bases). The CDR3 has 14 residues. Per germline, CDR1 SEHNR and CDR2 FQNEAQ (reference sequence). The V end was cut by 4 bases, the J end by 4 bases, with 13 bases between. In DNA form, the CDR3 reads TGTGCCAGCAGCTATGCCCAGGGCCTCTATGGCTACACCTTC. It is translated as CASSYAQGLYGYTF.

The CDR3 spells CASSYRGEGYTF. CDR3 bases: TGTGCCAGTAGTTACCGGGGAGAAGGCTACACCTTC. The chain uses TRBV19 and TRBJ1-2, with no clear D. This CDR3 has 12 residues. V dropped 5 bases and J dropped 8 bases, with 12 bases sitting between them. Germline values: CDR1 LNHDA, CDR2 SQIVND (reference sequence).

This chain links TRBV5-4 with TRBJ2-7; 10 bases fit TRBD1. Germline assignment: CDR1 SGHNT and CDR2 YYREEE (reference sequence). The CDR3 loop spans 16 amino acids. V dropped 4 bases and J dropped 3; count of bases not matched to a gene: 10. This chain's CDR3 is CASSPGGQGTHYEQYF. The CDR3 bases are TGTGCCAGCAGCCCGGGGGGACAGGGGACCCACTACGAGCAGTACTTC.

This CDR3 is CATSRGSGPLGGEQYF. The CDR3 coding sequence is TGTGCCACCAGCAGAGGTAGCGGGCCCCTCGGAGGGGAGCAGTACTTC. V and J are TRBV15 and TRBJ2-7; 7 bases align to TRBD2. Per the germline V gene, CDR1 is LNHNV and CDR2 is YYDKDF (reference sequence). V trimming: 1 base; J trimming: 7 bases; junction bases outside the gene matches: 13. The CDR3 length is 16 residues.

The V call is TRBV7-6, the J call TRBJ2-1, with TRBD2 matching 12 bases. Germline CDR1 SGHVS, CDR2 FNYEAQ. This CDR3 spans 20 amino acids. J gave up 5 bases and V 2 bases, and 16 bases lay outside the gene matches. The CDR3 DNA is TGTGCCAGCAGCTTAAGGGAGGGGACTAGCGGGCTCCTTCGCGACAATGAGCAGTTCTTC. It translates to CASSLREGTSGLLRDNEQFF.

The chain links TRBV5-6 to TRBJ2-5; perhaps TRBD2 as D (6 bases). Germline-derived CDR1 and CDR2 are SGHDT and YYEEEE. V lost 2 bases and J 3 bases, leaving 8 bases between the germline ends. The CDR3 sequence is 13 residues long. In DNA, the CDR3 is TGTGCCAGCAGCTTCCCTAGCGAAGAGACCCAGTACTTC. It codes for CASSFPSEETQYF.

CDR3 sequence (DNA): TGTGCCAGCAGTGAAGTACGTCCCACGACGGTAGCCAAAAACATTCAGTACTTC. Translation: CASSEVRPTTVAKNIQYF. The V call is TRBV6-1, the J call TRBJ2-4; unclear D gene. Germline lookup yields CDR1 MNHNS and CDR2 SASEGT. Between the trimmed V and J ends, which lost 1 base and 0 bases, there was a span of 16 bases. This CDR3 contains 18 residues.

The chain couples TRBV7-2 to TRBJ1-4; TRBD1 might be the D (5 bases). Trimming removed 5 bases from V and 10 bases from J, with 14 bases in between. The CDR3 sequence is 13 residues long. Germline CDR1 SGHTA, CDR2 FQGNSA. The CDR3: CASSPDRPGKLFF. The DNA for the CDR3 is TGTGCCAGCAGCCCCGACAGACCGGGAAAACTGTTTTTT.

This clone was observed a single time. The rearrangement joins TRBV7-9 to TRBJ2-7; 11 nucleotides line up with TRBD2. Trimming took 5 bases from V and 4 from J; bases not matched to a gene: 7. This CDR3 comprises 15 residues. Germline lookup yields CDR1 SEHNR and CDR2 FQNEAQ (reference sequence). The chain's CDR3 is CASSLKTSGTYEQYF. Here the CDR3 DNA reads TGTGCCAGCAGCCTTAAGACTAGCGGGACGTACGAGCAGTACTTC.

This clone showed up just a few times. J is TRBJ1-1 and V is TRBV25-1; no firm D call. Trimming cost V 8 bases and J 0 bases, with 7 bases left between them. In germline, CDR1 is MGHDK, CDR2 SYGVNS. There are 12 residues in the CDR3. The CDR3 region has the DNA TGTGCCAGCTCGAAAGTGAACACTGAAGCTTTCTTT. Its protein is CASSKVNTEAFF.

Written as DNA, the CDR3 is TGTGCCAGCAGATTACCTGGAAACACCATATATTTT. This translates into CASRLPGNTIYF. The chain joins TRBV9 to TRBJ1-3; D uncertain. The germline V gene has CDR1 SGDLS and CDR2 YYNGEE. The CDR3 has 12 residues. V lost 5 bases to trimming and J lost 2 bases, with 5 bases between them. Drawing the rest from reference TRBV9 and TRBJ1-3, the complete variable domain is DSGVTQTPKHLITATGQRVTLRCSPRSGDLSVYWYQQSLDQGLQFLIQYYNGEERAKGNILERFSAQQFPDLHSELNLSSLELGDSALYFCASRLPGNTIYFGEGSWLTVV.

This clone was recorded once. CDR3 bases: TGTGCCAGCAGCTTGGTTCAGGGAAACTATGGCTACACCTTC. This gives the protein CASSLVQGNYGYTF. The chain links TRBV5-4 to TRBJ1-2; D perhaps matches TRBD1 (5 bases). This CDR3 spans 14 amino acids. Trimming shortened V by 0 bases and J by 2 bases, and 8 bases separated the two germline ends. Germline values: CDR1 SGHNT, CDR2 YYREEE (reference sequence).

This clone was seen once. CDR3 sequence: CASSTRFGEKLFF. CDR3 sequence (DNA): TGTGCCAGCAGCACCCGGTTTGGAGAAAAACTGTTTTTT. V usage is TRBV9 and J usage is TRBJ1-4; D unresolved. The CDR3 length is 13 residues. CDR1 is SGDLS and CDR2 is YYNGEE in the germline V gene. V shed 4 bases and J shed 8 bases, with 12 bases lying between them.

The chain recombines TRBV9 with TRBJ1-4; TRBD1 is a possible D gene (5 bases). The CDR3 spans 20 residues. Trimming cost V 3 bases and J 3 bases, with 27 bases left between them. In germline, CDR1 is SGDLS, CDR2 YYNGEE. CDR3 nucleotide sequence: TGTGCCAGCAGCGGTCGAGAAGCCGGGACCCCAGGAATGGCTAATGAAAAACTGTTTTTT. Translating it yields CASSGREAGTPGMANEKLFF.

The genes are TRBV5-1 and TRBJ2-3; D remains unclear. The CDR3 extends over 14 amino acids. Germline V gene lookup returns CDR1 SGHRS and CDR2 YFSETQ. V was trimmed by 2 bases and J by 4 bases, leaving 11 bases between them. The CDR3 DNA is TGCGCCAGCAGCTTAATAGCTTCCGCAGATACGCAGTATTTT. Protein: CASSLIASADTQYF.

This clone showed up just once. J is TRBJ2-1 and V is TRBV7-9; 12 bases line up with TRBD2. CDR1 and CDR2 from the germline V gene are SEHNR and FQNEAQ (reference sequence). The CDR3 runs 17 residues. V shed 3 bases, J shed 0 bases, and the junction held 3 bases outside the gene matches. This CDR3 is CASSFTSGGNSYNEQFF. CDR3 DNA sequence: TGTGCCAGCAGCTTTACTAGCGGGGGGAACTCCTACAATGAGCAGTTCTTC.

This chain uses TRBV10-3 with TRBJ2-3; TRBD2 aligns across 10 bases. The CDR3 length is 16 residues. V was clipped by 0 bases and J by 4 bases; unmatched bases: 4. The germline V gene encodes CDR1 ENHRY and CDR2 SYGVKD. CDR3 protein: CAISESSGRVADTQYF. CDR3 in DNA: TGTGCCATCAGTGAGTCCAGCGGGAGGGTGGCAGATACGCAGTATTTT.

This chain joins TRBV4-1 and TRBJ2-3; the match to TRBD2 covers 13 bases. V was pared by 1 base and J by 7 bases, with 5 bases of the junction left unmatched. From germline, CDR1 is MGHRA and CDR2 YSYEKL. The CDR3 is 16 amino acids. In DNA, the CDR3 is TGCGCCAGCAGCCAAGGGACTAGCGGGAGTCAAAATACGCAGTATTTT. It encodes CASSQGTSGSQNTQYF.

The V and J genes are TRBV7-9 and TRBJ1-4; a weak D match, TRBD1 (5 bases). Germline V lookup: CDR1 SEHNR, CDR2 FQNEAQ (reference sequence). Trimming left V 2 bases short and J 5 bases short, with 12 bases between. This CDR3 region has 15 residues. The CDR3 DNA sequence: TGTGCCAGCAGCTTAAGCAAGGGGATGAATGAAAAACTGTTTTTT. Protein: CASSLSKGMNEKLFF.

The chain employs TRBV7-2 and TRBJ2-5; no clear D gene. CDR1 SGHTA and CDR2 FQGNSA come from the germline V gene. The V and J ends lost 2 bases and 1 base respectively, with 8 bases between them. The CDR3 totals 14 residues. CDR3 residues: CASSLSPFQETQYF. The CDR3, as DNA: TGTGCCAGCAGCTTATCCCCTTTCCAAGAGACCCAGTACTTC.